These 32 T cell receptor beta chains originate from one sample sequenced in a study of blood T cell repertoires in COVID-19. The method was immunoSEQ multiplex PCR; TCRdb's version includes in-frame clones alone and lacks a portion of them. The sample has hundreds of thousands of clones, around 92% seen once. The sample comprised PBMCs or T cells enriched from blood (not recorded which). The receptors here all came from a woman aged 30 to 39 who had recovered from COVID-19.

This clone was picked up many times. This chain connects TRBV4-2 to TRBJ2-1, with a weak D call TRBD2 (5 bases). V lost 1 base and J lost 0, with 7 bases in between. CDR3 size: 15 residues. Germline V gives CDR1 LGHNA, CDR2 YNFKEQ. CDR3 in amino acids: CASSQVGSSYNEQFF. In DNA form, the CDR3 reads TGTGCCAGCAGCCAAGTGGGGAGCTCCTACAATGAGCAGTTCTTC.

As to this clone: Other DNA sequences of this sample code for an identical CDR3. This rearrangement joins TRBV27 to TRBJ1-3, with 7 bases matching TRBD1. The V gene's germline CDR1 is MNHEY and CDR2 SMNVEV (reference sequence). The V gene end was trimmed by 5 bases and the J gene end by 3 bases; junction bases not matched to a gene: 4. This CDR3 has 14 residues. Here the CDR3 DNA reads TGTGCCAGCAGTCCACAGGGGAATGGAAACACCATATATTTT. This encodes CASSPQGNGNTIYF.

The chain uses TRBV7-3 and TRBJ2-2; no clear D gene. The ends were cut back, 0 bases at V and 1 base at J, with 6 bases in the middle. This CDR3 contains 15 residues. Germline V gene data show CDR1 as SGHTA and CDR2 as FQGTGA. The CDR3 DNA reads as TGTGCCAGCAGCTTAACGGTAGAGAACACCGGGGAGCTGTTTTTT. It translates to CASSLTVENTGELFF.

The gene calls are TRBV4-1 and TRBJ1-1; tentative D call: TRBD1 (5 bases). Between the trimmed V and J ends, which lost 4 bases and 2 bases, there was a span of 11 bases. This CDR3 spans 14 amino acids. The germline CDR1 and CDR2 sequences are MGHRA and YSYEKL. CDR3 in amino acids: CASSLRRGNTEAFF. As DNA, the CDR3 is TGCGCCAGCAGCCTTCGTAGGGGCAACACTGAAGCTTTCTTT.

The genes are TRBV19 and TRBJ1-5; 7 bases map to TRBD1. CDR3 length: 14 amino acids. The trim removed 4 bases at V and 6 bases at J, leaving 6 bases unmatched. Per germline, CDR1 LNHDA and CDR2 SQIVND (reference sequence). The chain's CDR3 is CASSTGGGGQPQHF. The CDR3 coding sequence is TGTGCCAGTAGTACCGGAGGGGGCGGTCAGCCCCAGCATTTT.

The rearrangement uses TRBV27 and TRBJ1-6; D is undetermined. V lost 4 bases to trimming and J lost 2 bases, with 12 bases between them. The CDR3 is 16 residues long. Germline V CDR1 and CDR2: MNHEY, SMNVEV (reference sequence). The CDR3 nucleotides read TGTGCCAGCAGTTCTCTAGGGAGCCCCTATAATTCACCCCTCCACTTT. It specifies CASSSLGSPYNSPLHF.

This clone was recorded only once. V usage is TRBV3-1 (or the pseudogene TRBV3-2) and J usage is TRBJ1-1, with 10 bases fitting TRBD1. This CDR3 comprises 15 residues. J lost 5 bases, V lost 4 bases, and 7 bases had no gene match. CDR1 is LGHDT, CDR2 YNNKEL, per germline (reference sequence). CDR3 sequence: CASSLRQGAQTEAFF. The CDR3 nucleotides read TGTGCCAGCAGCCTCCGACAGGGGGCGCAAACTGAAGCTTTCTTT.

V and J are TRBV27 and TRBJ1-5; D possibly corresponds to TRBD1 (5 bases). V was shortened by 5 bases and J by 0 bases, with 11 bases between the two germline ends. The CDR3 totals 15 residues. CDR1 MNHEY and CDR2 SMNVEV come from the germline V gene (reference sequence). The CDR3 protein is CASSPGHASNQPQHF. CDR3 bases: TGTGCCAGCAGTCCAGGACACGCTAGCAATCAGCCCCAGCATTTT.

Only a few counts were recorded for this clone. V usage is TRBV3-1 (or the pseudogene TRBV3-2) and J usage is TRBJ1-1; no definite D call. The germline V gene encodes CDR1 LGHDT and CDR2 YNNKEL (reference sequence). CDR3 length: 15 amino acids. Trimming took 4 bases from V and 0 from J, leaving 12 bases between them. The CDR3 nucleotides read TGTGCCAGCAGCCGAGGCCAACCTTTGAACACTGAAGCTTTCTTT. Protein: CASSRGQPLNTEAFF.

With regard to this clone: Distinct nucleotide sequences in the sample also encode this CDR3. V usage is TRBV5-1 and J usage is TRBJ2-7; TRBD1 is a possible D gene (6 bases). Deletions cut 4 bases from V and 4 bases from J, with 6 bases between. The CDR3 is made up of 11 amino acids. Germline lookup yields CDR1 SGHRS and CDR2 YFSETQ. CDR3 residues: CASSQGYEQYF. CDR3 sequence (DNA): TGCGCCAGCAGCCAGGGGTACGAGCAGTACTTC.

This chain links TRBV21-1 with TRBJ2-2; no check of the table's D call, TRBD1, against the DNA was made. TRBV21-1 is described as a pseudogene. The CDR3 has 16 amino acids. This CDR3 reads CASSKGRRGNTGELFF. The CDR3 coding sequence is TGTGCCAGCAGCAAAGGAAGAAGGGGAAACACCGGGGAGCTGTTTTTT.

CDR3: CASSLVFNVGREGSSTQYF. CDR3 coding DNA: TGTGCCAGCAGCTTAGTCTTTAATGTGGGGCGGGAGGGTTCTAGTACGCAGTATTTT. The chain is built from TRBV11-2 and TRBJ2-3, with 9 bases aligning to TRBD2. The CDR3 has 19 residues. The germline gives CDR1 SGHAT, CDR2 FQNNGV. The trim removed 1 base at V and 8 bases at J, leaving 19 bases unmatched.

V is TRBV28 and J is TRBJ1-2, with D possibly being TRBD1 (6 bases). CDR3 length: 14 amino acids. Trimming took 4 bases from V and 6 from J, leaving 15 bases between them. The V gene's germline CDR1 is MDHEN and CDR2 SYDVKM. This CDR3 reads CASSYSQGWNGYTF. The CDR3 DNA follows: TGTGCCAGCAGTTACTCACAGGGTTGGAATGGCTACACCTTC.

This chain uses TRBV30 with TRBJ1-2; the D is unclear. Germline CDR1 reads GTSNPN; CDR2 reads SVGIG (reference sequence). This CDR3 has 14 residues. V was clipped by 5 bases and J by 3 bases, with 16 bases between them. In nucleotides, the CDR3 is TGTGCCTGGGATTTGGGAGGGTTGTACTATGGCTACACCTTC. Protein: CAWDLGGLYYGYTF.

With respect to this clone: Distinct nucleotide sequences in the sample also encode this CDR3. V and J are TRBV4-3 and TRBJ2-7; 12 bases map to TRBD2. This CDR3 comprises 15 residues. Germline CDR1 reads LGHNA; CDR2 reads YSLEER. V lost 1 base, J lost 4 bases, and 2 bases stayed unmatched. As DNA, the CDR3 is TGCGCCAGCAGCCAAGGGGGACTAGCGGGTTACGAGCAGTACTTC. Amino acid sequence: CASSQGGLAGYEQYF.

This clone showed up just once. The chain carries TRBV4-2 and TRBJ2-2; D possibly corresponds to TRBD2 (6 bases). The CDR3 contains 16 residues. Germline V gene sequence: CDR1 LGHNA, CDR2 YNFKEQ. V was cut by 1 base and J by 2 bases, with 11 bases left in between. The CDR3 protein is CASSQVWGTNTGELFF. The CDR3 DNA follows: TGTGCCAGCAGCCAAGTGTGGGGGACTAACACCGGGGAGCTGTTTTTT.

The chain uses TRBV6-5 and TRBJ2-7; 7 bases map to TRBD1. Germline CDR1 is MNHEY and CDR2 is SVGAGI. V lost 6 bases to trimming and J lost 4 bases; unmatched junction nucleotides: 6. The CDR3 runs to 13 residues. CDR3 residues: CASSRTGNYEQYF. CDR3 nucleotides: TGTGCCAGCAGCAGGACAGGCAATTACGAGCAGTACTTC.

The rearrangement links TRBV19 to TRBJ1-2; D unresolved. This CDR3 has 12 amino acids. V gave up 2 bases and J gave up 7 bases, with 8 bases separating them. Germline CDR1 and CDR2: LNHDA and SQIVND (reference sequence). This CDR3 reads CASSISTSGYTF. The CDR3 nucleotides read TGTGCCAGTAGTATATCGACAAGTGGCTACACCTTC.

Details on this clone: It is unclear where the CDR3 begins or ends on the DNA, so no DNA is shown, and the CDR3 is as TCRdb lists it. This chain links TRBV27 with TRBJ1-5; the D call in the table, TRBD1, was not verified against the DNA. CDR1 and CDR2 (germline): MNHEY, SMNVEV (reference sequence). The CDR3 region is 15 residues in length, termini included. The CDR3 region is CASSFGPGVNQPQHF.

The V gene is TRBV15, the J gene TRBJ2-7; D unresolved. This CDR3 has 12 amino acids. Trimming removed 2 bases from V and 4 bases from J, with 6 bases in between. The germline CDR1 and CDR2 sequences are LNHNV and YYDKDF (reference sequence). The CDR3 protein is CATSRRSYEQYF. The CDR3 coding sequence is TGTGCCACCAGCAGACGGTCTTACGAGCAGTACTTC. The variable domain in full, completed from reference TRBV15 and TRBJ2-7, reads DAMVIQNPRYQVTQFGKPVTLSCSQTLNHNVMYWYQQKSSQAPKLLFHYYDKDFNNEADTPDNFQSRRPNTSFCFLDIRSPGLGDTAMYLCATSRRSYEQYFGPGTRLTVT.

The chain links TRBV4-1 to TRBJ1-3; D is unresolved. In germline, CDR1 is MGHRA, CDR2 YSYEKL. The CDR3 runs 14 residues. Trimming removed 3 bases from V and 0 bases from J, with 6 bases in between. The CDR3 sequence: CASSHPNSGNTIYF. DNA for the CDR3: TGCGCCAGCAGCCACCCCAACTCTGGAAACACCATATATTTT.

This clone was observed once. V gene TRBV19 combines with J gene TRBJ2-3; TRBD2 matches at 8 bases. J lost 6 bases, V lost 6 bases, and 17 bases had no gene match. Per germline, CDR1 LNHDA and CDR2 SQIVND (reference sequence). The CDR3 consists of 17 residues. The DNA for the CDR3 is TGTGCCAGTAGCCAGACCGGCGGGGCGGGAGGTGTCGATACGCAGTATTTT. This translates into CASSQTGGAGGVDTQYF.

The rearrangement links TRBV6-5 to TRBJ1-2; possible D gene TRBD1, 6 bases. The germline V gene has CDR1 MNHEY and CDR2 SVGAGI. The CDR3 extends over 15 amino acids. Trimming took off 6 bases at V and 0 bases at J, with 14 bases between the two ends. The CDR3 DNA sequence: TGTGCCAGCAGGGGGGCAGGAAGACCTAACTATGGCTACACCTTC. Translation gives CASRGAGRPNYGYTF.

The rearrangement joins TRBV12-3 or TRBV12-4 to TRBJ1-1; maybe TRBD1 (6 bases). V dropped 6 bases and J dropped 7 bases, with 12 bases sitting between them. The CDR3 runs 12 residues. CDR3 sequence reads: CASSRGGYEAFF. CDR3 nucleotide sequence: TGTGCCAGCAGCCGAGGGGGTTATGAAGCTTTCTTT.

The chain combines TRBV20-1 with TRBJ2-3; D is perhaps TRBD1 (6 bases). V lost 3 bases to trimming and J lost 2 bases, with 12 bases between them. CDR3 length: 14 amino acids. CDR1 is DFQATT, CDR2 SNEGSKA, per germline (reference sequence). CDR3 sequence: CSASPGDDTDTQYF. As DNA, the CDR3 is TGCAGTGCTAGTCCAGGGGACGACACAGATACGCAGTATTTT.

The V and J genes are TRBV18 and TRBJ2-2; maybe TRBD1 (6 bases). Trimming shortened V by 6 bases and J by 4 bases, and 12 bases separated the two germline ends. Germline CDR1 and CDR2: KGHSH and LQKENI. The CDR3 consists of 14 residues. The DNA for the CDR3 is TGTGCCAGCTCCCCGACAGGTACCACCGGGGAGCTGTTTTTT. Amino acids: CASSPTGTTGELFF.

This rearrangement joins TRBV7-9 to TRBJ1-2; the D gene is possibly TRBD1 (6 bases). The germline CDR1 and CDR2 sequences are SEHNR and FQNEAQ (reference sequence). The CDR3 spans 14 residues. V was clipped by 3 bases and J by 8 bases, with 16 bases between them. This CDR3 is CASSFDRRGGGYTF. The DNA of the CDR3 is TGTGCCAGCAGCTTCGACCGAAGGGGGGGCGGCTACACCTTC.

V gene TRBV28 combines with J gene TRBJ2-7; maybe TRBD1 (6 bases). Germline V lookup: CDR1 MDHEN, CDR2 SYDVKM. The CDR3 extends over 17 amino acids. Trimming removed 2 bases at V and 1 base at J, with 18 bases between. The CDR3 nucleotides read TGTGCCAGCAGTTTAGATGCAGGGGATACCCTTTCCTACGAGCAGTACTTC. Translating gives CASSLDAGDTLSYEQYF.

The rearrangement links TRBV6-6 to TRBJ2-7, with 8 positions matching TRBD2. The V segment lost 2 bases and the J segment 4 bases; nucleotides outside the gene matches: 4. CDR3 size: 14 residues. Per germline, CDR1 MNHNY and CDR2 SVGAGI (reference sequence). The CDR3 DNA reads TGTGCCAGCAGTTACAGCGGGAGTTTGTACGAGCAGTACTTC. Encoded protein: CASSYSGSLYEQYF.

The chain joins TRBV6-6 to TRBJ1-5, with 7 bases matching TRBD1. Germline V CDR1 and CDR2: MNHNY, SVGAGI (reference sequence). The CDR3 spans 12 residues. V gave up 10 bases and J gave up 7 bases; unmatched junction bases: 7. The CDR3 loop is CATRSGGQPQHF. CDR3 bases: TGTGCCACCCGCTCAGGGGGGCAGCCCCAGCATTTT.

The chain uses TRBV6-5 and TRBJ1-2, with 10 bases identical to TRBD1. This CDR3 is built from 13 residues. Germline CDR1 is MNHEY and CDR2 is SVGAGI. J lost 8 bases, V lost 10 bases, and 10 bases had no gene match. DNA of the CDR3: TGTGCCACCGCGCCCGGGACAGGGGTCGGCTACACCTTC. The encoded protein is CATAPGTGVGYTF.

The chain has TRBV28 and TRBJ1-6; D call uncertain. The CDR3 extends over 13 amino acids. CDR1 is MDHEN and CDR2 is SYDVKM in the germline V gene. V lost 7 bases to trimming and J lost 14 bases, with 18 bases between them. The CDR3 nucleotides are TGTGCCAGCATAGCGACGGAGACGGAATCCCTCCACTTT. Translating gives CASIATETESLHF.